The clone carrying this TCR beta chain appeared many times. The target antigen is unknown. The sample belongs to a study of metastatic and nonmetastatic thyroid tumors. TCRdb called clones again from the PCR reads with MiXCR. The table lists some 22,000 clones, about 10% of them singletons. This CDR3 is built from 14 residues. V lost 3 bases and J lost 2, with 10 bases in between. Germline V gene sequence: CDR1 SNHLY, CDR2 FYNNEI. Findings and limits, study-wide: In both blood and tumor samples, TCR beta diversity was reported significantly higher for malignant than benign nodules.

Treatment of any kind had been given to no patient before thyroid surgery. Material: blood. This clonotype was obtained from a female donor with papillary thyroid cancer or a benign thyroid nodule (not recorded which). Some clones in this sample may be carry-over from other donors' samples. J is TRBJ1-2 and V is TRBV2; D might be TRBD1 (6 bases). CDR3 sequence reads: CASSEQGTNYGYTF. The CDR3 DNA sequence: TGTGCCAGCAGTGAGCAGGGGACAAACTATGGCTACACCTTC.